This T cell receptor beta chain was recorded in a study of blood T cell repertoires in COVID-19. Study summary: Sites in the United States, Italy and Spain provided acute and convalescent COVID-19 samples. In each case, the material was cDNA or gDNA derived from T cells, B-cell-depleted T cells, or PBMCs.

TCRdb's copy holds only in-frame clones and misses some; the assay was immunoSEQ multiplex PCR. There are 250,000 to 400,000 clones in the sample; roughly 90% occur only once, and less than 3.5% lies in the top ten. Sequencing used peripheral blood. The receptor's source is a woman in her 30s with COVID-19, enrolled during active disease.

CDR3 sequence reads: CASSELAGIDEQFF. The CDR3 nucleotides are TGTGCCAGCAGTGAACTAGCGGGAATCGATGAGCAGTTCTTC. The rearrangement uses TRBV2 and TRBJ2-1; 9 nucleotides line up with TRBD2. This CDR3 is 14 amino acids long. Germline values: CDR1 SNHLY, CDR2 FYNNEI. J was trimmed by 8 bases and V by 2 bases; bases with no gene match: 4.